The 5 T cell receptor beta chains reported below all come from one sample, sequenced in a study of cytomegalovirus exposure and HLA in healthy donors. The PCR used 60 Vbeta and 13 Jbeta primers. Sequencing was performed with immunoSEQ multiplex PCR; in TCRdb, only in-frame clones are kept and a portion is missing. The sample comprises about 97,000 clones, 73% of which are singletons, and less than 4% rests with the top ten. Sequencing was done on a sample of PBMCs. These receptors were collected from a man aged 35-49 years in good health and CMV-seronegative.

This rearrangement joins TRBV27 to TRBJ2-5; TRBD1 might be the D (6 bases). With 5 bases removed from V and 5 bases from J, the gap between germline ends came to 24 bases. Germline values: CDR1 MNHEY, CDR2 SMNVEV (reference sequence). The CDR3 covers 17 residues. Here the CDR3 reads CASSPTLTGTGLETQYF. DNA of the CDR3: TGTGCCAGCAGTCCCACCCTAACAGGGACCGGGTTGGAGACCCAGTACTTC.

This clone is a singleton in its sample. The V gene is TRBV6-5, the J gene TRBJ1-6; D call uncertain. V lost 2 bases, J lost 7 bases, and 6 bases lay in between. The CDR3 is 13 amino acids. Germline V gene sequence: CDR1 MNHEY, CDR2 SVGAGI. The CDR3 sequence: CASSYNKNSPLHF. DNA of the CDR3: TGTGCCAGCAGTTACAATAAAAATTCACCCCTCCACTTT.

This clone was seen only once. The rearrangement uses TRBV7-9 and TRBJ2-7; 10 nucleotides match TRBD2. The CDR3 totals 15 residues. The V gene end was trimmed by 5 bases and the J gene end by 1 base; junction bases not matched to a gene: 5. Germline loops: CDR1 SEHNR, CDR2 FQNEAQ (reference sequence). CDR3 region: CASSESGGGSYEQYF. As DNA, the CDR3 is TGTGCCAGCAGCGAAAGCGGGGGGGGATCCTACGAGCAGTACTTC. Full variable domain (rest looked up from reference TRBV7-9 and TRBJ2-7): DTGVSQNPRHKITKRGQNVTFRCDPISEHNRLYWYRQTLGQGPEFLTYFQNEAQLEKSRLLSDRFSAERPKGSFSTLEIQRTEQGDSAMYLCASSESGGGSYEQYFGPGTRLTVT.

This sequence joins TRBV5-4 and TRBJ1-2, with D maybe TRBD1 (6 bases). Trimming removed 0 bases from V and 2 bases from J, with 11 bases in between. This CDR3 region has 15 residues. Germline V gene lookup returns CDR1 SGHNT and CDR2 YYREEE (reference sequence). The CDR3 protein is CASSLGGTGNYGYTF. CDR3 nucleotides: TGTGCCAGCAGCTTGGGTGGAACAGGGAACTATGGCTACACCTTC.

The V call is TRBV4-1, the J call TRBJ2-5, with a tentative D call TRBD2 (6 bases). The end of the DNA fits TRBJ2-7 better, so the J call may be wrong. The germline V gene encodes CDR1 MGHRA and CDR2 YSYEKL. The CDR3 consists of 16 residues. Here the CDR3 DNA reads TGCGCCAGCAGCCAGGGAGGACACTCGAGCTCCTACGAGCAGTACTTC. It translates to CASSQGGHSSSYEQYF.